The sequence of this T cell receptor (beta chain) was determined in a study of shared clonotypes between healthy human individuals. Study results and limitations: Sharing of clonotypes among donors was expected to vary with sequencing depth.

About this clone itself: Antigen specificity is unknown.

Unmatched junction bases numbered 5, after V lost 2 bases and J lost 3 bases. The CDR3 is 15 amino acids. Germline CDR1 SGHVS, CDR2 FNYEAQ. Only in-frame clones appear in the TCRdb table, and some are missing; sequencing was by immunoSEQ multiplex PCR. The sample lists about 680,000 clones; approximately 90% were seen once. CD45RO-negative, CCR7-selected cells formed the naive CD8 fraction, which excluded terminally differentiated effector memory CD45RA+ cells. Sequencing used naive CD8+ T cells sorted from blood. The sequence was obtained from a man between 25 and 39 years old in good health. This sequence joins TRBV7-6 and TRBJ2-7; TRBD2 agrees at 9 bases. The CDR3 bases are TGTGCCAGCAGCTTAAGGGCTAGCGGGATCTACGAGCAGTACTTC. Encoded protein: CASSLRASGIYEQYF. The complete variable domain, with remaining parts taken from reference TRBV7-6 and TRBJ2-7, reads GAGVSQSPRYKVTKRGQDVALRCDPISGHVSLYWYRQALGQGPEFLTYFNYEAQQDKSGLPNDRFSAERPEGSISTLTIQRTEQRDSAMYRCASSLRASGIYEQYFGPGTRLTVT.